This T cell receptor beta chain was sequenced during a study of blood T cell repertoires in COVID-19. Study context: Samples of COVID-19 (acute and convalescent) were obtained from the United States, Italy and Spain. In each case, the material was cDNA or gDNA derived from T cells, B-cell-depleted T cells, or PBMCs.

V gave up 5 bases and J gave up 4 bases, with 11 bases separating them. The CDR3 has 13 amino acids. Germline values: CDR1 KGHSH, CDR2 LQKENI. Seattle cases were enrolled at active infection and followed longitudinally. Authors' analysis steps: Reference gene primer amplification yielded estimated nucleated cell counts. Sequenced by immunoSEQ multiplex PCR; TCRdb stores in-frame clones only, minus some. The V and J calls and clone size are taken from that table; D and trimming were inferred from the DNA. The sample lists over 200,000 clones; 85% to 90% were seen once. This receptor was obtained from a man aged 45-65 years with COVID-19, enrolled during active disease. The rearrangement links TRBV18 to TRBJ2-5; D is ambiguous. Sequencing input: peripheral blood. This CDR3 reads CASSTVGPETQYF. The CDR3 region has the DNA TGTGCCAGCTCAACAGTGGGCCCAGAGACCCAGTACTTC.